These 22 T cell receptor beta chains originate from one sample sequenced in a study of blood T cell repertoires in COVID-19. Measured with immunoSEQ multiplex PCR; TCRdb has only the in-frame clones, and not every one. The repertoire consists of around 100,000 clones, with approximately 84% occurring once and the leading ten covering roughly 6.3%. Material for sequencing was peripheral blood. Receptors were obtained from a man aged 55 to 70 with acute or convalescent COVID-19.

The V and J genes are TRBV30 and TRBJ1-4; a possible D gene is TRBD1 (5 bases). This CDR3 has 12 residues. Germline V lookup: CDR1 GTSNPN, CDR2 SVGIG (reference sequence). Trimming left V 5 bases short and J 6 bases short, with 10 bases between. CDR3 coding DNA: TGTGCCTGGGGAGGGGCAGATGAAAAACTGTTTTTT. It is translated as CAWGGADEKLFF.

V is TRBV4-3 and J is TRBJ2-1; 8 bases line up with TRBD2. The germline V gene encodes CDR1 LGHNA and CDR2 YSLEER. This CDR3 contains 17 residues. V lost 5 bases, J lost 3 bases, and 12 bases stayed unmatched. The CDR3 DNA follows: TGCGCCAGCAGCTCCCGCCGGGAGGGCAGGGGCTACAATGAGCAGTTCTTC. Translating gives CASSSRREGRGYNEQFF.

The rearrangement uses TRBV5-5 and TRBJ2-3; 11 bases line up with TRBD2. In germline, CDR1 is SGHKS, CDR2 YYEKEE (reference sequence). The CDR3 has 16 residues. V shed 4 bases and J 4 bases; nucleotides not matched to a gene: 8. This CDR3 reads CASSVPSGGWSDTQYF. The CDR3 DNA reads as TGTGCCAGCAGCGTGCCTAGCGGGGGGTGGTCAGATACGCAGTATTTT. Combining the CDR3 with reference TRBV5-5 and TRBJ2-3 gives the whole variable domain DAGVTQSPTHLIKTRGQQVTLRCSPISGHKSVSWYQQVLGQGPQFIFQYYEKEERGRGNFPDRFSARQFPNYSSELNVNALLLGDSALYLCASSVPSGGWSDTQYFGPGTRLTVL.

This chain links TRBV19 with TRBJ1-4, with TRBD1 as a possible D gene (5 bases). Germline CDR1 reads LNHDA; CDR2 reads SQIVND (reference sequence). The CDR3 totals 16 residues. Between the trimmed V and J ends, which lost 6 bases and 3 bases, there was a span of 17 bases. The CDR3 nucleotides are TGTGCCAGTAGCCCTCGACGGCTAGGGGCTAATGAAAAACTGTTTTTT. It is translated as CASSPRRLGANEKLFF.

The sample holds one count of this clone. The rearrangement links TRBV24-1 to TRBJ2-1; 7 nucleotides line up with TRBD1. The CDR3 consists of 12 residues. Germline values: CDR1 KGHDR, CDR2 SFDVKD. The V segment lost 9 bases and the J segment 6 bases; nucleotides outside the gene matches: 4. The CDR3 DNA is TGTGCCACCGGGGCAGGGGGCAATGAGCAGTTCTTC. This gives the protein CATGAGGNEQFF.

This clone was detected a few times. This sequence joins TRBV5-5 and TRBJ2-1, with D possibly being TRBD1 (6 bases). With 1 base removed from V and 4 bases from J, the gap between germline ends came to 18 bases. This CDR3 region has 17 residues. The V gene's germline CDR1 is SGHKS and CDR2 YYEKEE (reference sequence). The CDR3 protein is CASSLYHLGQLYNEQFF. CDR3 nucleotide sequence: TGTGCCAGCAGCTTGTATCATTTGGGACAATTATACAATGAGCAGTTCTTC.

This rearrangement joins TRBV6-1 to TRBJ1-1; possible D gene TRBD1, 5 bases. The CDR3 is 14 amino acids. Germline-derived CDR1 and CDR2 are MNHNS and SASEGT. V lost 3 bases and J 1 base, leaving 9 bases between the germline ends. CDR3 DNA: TGTGCCAGCAGTGATTTCGGGGGGAACACTGAAGCTTTCTTT. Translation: CASSDFGGNTEAFF.

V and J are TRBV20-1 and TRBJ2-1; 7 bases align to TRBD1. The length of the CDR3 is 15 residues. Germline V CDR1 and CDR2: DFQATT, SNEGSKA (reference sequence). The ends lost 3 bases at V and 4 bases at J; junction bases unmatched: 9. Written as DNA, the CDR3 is TGCAGTGCTAGTTTCCGAGGGGGCGGGTACAATGAGCAGTTCTTC. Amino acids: CSASFRGGGYNEQFF.

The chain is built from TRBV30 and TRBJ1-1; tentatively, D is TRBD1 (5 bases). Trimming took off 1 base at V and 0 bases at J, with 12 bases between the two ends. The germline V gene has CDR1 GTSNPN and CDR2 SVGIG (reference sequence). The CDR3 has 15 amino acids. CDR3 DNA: TGTGCCTGGAGTGCAGGGATGGGGATGAACACTGAAGCTTTCTTT. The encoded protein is CAWSAGMGMNTEAFF.

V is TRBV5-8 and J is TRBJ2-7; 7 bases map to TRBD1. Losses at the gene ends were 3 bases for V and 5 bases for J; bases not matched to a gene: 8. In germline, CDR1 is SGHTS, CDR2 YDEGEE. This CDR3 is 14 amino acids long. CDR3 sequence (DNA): TGTGCCAGCAGCTACCGACAGGGAATGGACGAGCAGTACTTC. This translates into CASSYRQGMDEQYF.

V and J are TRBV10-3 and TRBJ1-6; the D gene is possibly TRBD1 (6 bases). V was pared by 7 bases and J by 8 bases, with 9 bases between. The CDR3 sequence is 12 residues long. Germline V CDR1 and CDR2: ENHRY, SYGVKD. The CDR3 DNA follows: TGTGCCATCACCCCAGGGGATTCACCCCTCCACTTT. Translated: CAITPGDSPLHF.

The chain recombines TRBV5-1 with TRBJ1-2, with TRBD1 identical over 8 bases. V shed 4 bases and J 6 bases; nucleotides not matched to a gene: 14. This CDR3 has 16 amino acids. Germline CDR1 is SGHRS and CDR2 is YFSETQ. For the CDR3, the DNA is TGCGCCAGCAGCCTCAGGGGGCGATCCAGGGCGGATGGCTACACCTTC. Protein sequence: CASSLRGRSRADGYTF.

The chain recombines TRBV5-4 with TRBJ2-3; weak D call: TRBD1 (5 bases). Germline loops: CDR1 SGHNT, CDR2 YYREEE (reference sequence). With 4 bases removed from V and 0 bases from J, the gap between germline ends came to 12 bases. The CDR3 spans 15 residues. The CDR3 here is CASSDDRDSTDTQYF. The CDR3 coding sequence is TGTGCCAGCAGCGACGACAGAGATAGCACAGATACGCAGTATTTT.

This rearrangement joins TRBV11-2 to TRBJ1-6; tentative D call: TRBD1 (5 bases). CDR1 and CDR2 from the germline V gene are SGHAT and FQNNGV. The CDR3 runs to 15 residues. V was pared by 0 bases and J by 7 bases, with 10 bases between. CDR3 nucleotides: TGTGCCAGCAGCTTAGAGGACATCGGGAATTCACCCCTCCACTTT. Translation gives CASSLEDIGNSPLHF. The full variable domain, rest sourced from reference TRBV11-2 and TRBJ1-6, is EAGVAQSPRYKIIEKRQSVAFWCNPISGHATLYWYQQILGQGPKLLIQFQNNGVVDDSQLPKDRFSAERLKGVDSTLKIQPAKLEDSAVYLCASSLEDIGNSPLHFGNGTRLTVT.

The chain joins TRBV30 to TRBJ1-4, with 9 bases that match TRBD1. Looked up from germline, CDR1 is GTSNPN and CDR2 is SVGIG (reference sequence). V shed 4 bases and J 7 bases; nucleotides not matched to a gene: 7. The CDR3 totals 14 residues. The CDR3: CAWNSQGAGEKLFF. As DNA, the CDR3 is TGTGCCTGGAATTCACAGGGGGCTGGTGAAAAACTGTTTTTT.

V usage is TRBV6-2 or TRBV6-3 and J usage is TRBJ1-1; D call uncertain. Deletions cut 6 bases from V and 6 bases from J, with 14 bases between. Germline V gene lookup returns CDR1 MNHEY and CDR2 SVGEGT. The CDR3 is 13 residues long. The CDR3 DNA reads TGTGCCAGCAGCCCCATGGGGAGAGCTGAAGCTTTCTTT. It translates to CASSPMGRAEAFF.

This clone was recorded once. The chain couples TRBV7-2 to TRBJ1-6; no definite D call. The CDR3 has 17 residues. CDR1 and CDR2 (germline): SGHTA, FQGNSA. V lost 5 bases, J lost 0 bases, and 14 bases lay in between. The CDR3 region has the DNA TGTGCCAGCAGCCCCCTCTGGGAGTACTCCTATAATTCACCCCTCCACTTT. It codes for CASSPLWEYSYNSPLHF.

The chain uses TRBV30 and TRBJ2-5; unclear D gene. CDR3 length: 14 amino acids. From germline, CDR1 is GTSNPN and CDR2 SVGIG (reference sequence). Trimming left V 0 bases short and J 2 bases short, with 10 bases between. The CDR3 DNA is TGTGCCTGGAGTGTAGGCGGCGCTCAAGAGACCCAGTACTTC. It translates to CAWSVGGAQETQYF.

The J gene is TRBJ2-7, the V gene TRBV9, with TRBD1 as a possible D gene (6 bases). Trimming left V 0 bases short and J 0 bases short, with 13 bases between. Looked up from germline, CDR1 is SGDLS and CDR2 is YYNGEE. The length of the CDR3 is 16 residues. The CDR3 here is CASSVAGEPLSYEQYF. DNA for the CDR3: TGTGCCAGCAGCGTAGCAGGGGAACCCCTCTCCTACGAGCAGTACTTC.

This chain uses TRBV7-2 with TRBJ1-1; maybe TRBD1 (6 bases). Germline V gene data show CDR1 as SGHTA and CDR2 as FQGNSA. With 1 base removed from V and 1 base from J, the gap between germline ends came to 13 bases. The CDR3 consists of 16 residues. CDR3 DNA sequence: TGTGCCAGCAGCTTAGAAGGGGTCAGGGGGAACACTGAAGCTTTCTTT. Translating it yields CASSLEGVRGNTEAFF.

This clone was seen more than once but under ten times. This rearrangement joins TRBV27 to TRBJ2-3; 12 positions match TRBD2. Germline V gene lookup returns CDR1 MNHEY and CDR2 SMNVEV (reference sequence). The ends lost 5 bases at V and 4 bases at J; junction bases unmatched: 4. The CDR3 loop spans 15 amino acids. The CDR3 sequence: CASSPGTSGSDTQYF. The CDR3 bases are TGTGCCAGCAGTCCCGGGACTAGCGGGTCAGATACGCAGTATTTT.

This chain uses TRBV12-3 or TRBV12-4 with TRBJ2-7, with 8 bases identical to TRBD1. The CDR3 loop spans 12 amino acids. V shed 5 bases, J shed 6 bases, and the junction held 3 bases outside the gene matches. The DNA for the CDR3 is TGTGCCAGCAGTCCTCAGGGGGCCGAGCAGTACTTC. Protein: CASSPQGAEQYF.